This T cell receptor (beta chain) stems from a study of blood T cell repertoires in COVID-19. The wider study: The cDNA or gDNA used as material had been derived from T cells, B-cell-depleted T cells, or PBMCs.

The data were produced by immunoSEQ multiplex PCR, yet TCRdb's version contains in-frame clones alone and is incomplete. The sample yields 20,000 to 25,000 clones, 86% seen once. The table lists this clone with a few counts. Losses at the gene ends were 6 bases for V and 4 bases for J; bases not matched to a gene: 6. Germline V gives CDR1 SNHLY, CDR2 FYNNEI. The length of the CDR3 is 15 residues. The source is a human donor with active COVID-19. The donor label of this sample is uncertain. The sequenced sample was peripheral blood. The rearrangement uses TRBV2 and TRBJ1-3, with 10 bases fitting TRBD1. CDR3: CASRGDRGPGNTIYF. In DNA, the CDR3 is TGTGCCAGCAGGGGGGACAGGGGACCCGGAAACACCATATATTTT.